A single T cell receptor beta chain is shown here with its context. The antigen is undetermined. This CDR3 contains 14 residues. V was clipped by 7 bases and J by 6 bases, with 18 bases between them. CDR1 is SQVTM, CDR2 ANQGSEA, per germline. These data originate in a study of cytomegalovirus exposure and HLA in healthy donors. Clones were read by immunoSEQ multiplex PCR, and TCRdb kept only the in-frame ones, dropping some. This table has approximately 270,000 clones, around 91% appearing once. Study results and caveats: According to the study, roughly 160 TCR beta chains were cytomegalovirus-associated. According to a later analysis, TCR clusters from the first cohort tended to co-occur in the 100 to 150 validation repertoires.

The receptor's source is a woman aged 18-29 years in good health and CMV-seronegative. This rearrangement joins TRBV29-1 to TRBJ2-2, with a possible D match to TRBD1 (5 bases). The sequenced material came from PBMCs. For the CDR3, the DNA is TGCAGCGCTCAGGGTTCGTGGTTCGCCGGGGAGCTGTTTTTT. Amino acid sequence: CSAQGSWFAGELFF.